This TCR beta chain appears in the sequencing data of a study of patients and donors after allogeneic stem cell transplantation. Via MiXCR, TCRdb re-called the RT-PCR reads, giving one row per CDR3 protein. The sample lists about 960,000 distinct CDR3 sequences, around 17% occurring once. CDR3 length equals 13 residues. V was trimmed by 2 bases and J by 1 base, leaving 5 bases between them. From germline, CDR1 is GTSNPN and CDR2 SVGIG (reference sequence). The chain links TRBV30 to TRBJ2-2; D is undetermined. The specimen was blood, either unsorted or a sorted T cell fraction (not recorded which). The receptor was isolated from a human donor who was either an allogeneic HSCT recipient or a stem cell or donor lymphocyte infusion donor (not recorded which). It is not recorded whose cells these are; they may come from a transplant donor. The CDR3 protein is CAWSLMNTGELFF. The CDR3, as DNA: TGTGCCTGGAGTCTTATGAACACCGGGGAGCTGTTTTTT.